These 22 T cell receptor beta chains originate from one sample sequenced in a study of T-cell memory formation after mild COVID-19. TCRdb processed the 5' RACE reads anew with MiXCR; each CDR3 protein has one entry. Here the sample spans fewer than 500,000 distinct CDR3 sequences, around 25% being singletons. Source material: PBMCs or a T cell subset sorted from them (not recorded which). These receptors came from an adult woman who had mild COVID-19 (a few samples of this study predate the infection). Cell type and time point are not known.

The CDR3 loop reads CASSRTSSGANVLTF. The CDR3, as DNA: TGTGCCAGCAGCCGTACAAGCTCTGGGGCCAACGTCCTGACTTTC. V gene TRBV6-2 or TRBV6-3 combines with J gene TRBJ2-6; D is ambiguous. Looked up from germline, CDR1 is MNHEY and CDR2 is SVGEGT. The CDR3 loop spans 15 amino acids. V was pared by 6 bases and J by 0 bases, with 9 bases between.

The CDR3 region is CASSQVRLAAVNYEQYF. CDR3 nucleotides: TGTGCCAGCAGCCAAGTCCGCCTAGCGGCTGTTAACTACGAGCAGTACTTC. This chain joins TRBV4-2 and TRBJ2-7; TRBD2 matches 7 bases. This CDR3 has 17 amino acids. The V segment lost 1 base and the J segment 3 bases; nucleotides outside the gene matches: 12. Germline V gene lookup returns CDR1 LGHNA and CDR2 YNFKEQ.

The gene calls are TRBV10-3 and TRBJ2-5; tentatively, D is TRBD1 or TRBD2 (7 bases each). V shed 6 bases and J shed 5 bases, with 16 bases lying between them. Germline-derived CDR1 and CDR2 are ENHRY and SYGVKD. The CDR3 has 14 residues. CDR3: CAISSRQGGETQYF. In DNA form, the CDR3 reads TGTGCCATCAGCTCACGACAGGGAGGGGAGACCCAGTACTTC.

The chain is built from TRBV10-3 and TRBJ2-5; TRBD2 is a possible D gene (5 bases). In germline, CDR1 is ENHRY, CDR2 SYGVKD. This CDR3 comprises 15 residues. Trimming shortened V by 3 bases and J by 5 bases, and 16 bases separated the two germline ends. The CDR3 bases are TGTGCCATCAGTGAAGGACTCCTGGGTGCGGAGACCCAGTACTTC. It codes for CAISEGLLGAETQYF.

Only a few counts were recorded for this clonotype. The V and J genes are TRBV14 and TRBJ2-3, with D possibly being TRBD2 (6 bases). The length of the CDR3 is 15 residues. V was pared by 0 bases and J by 2 bases, with 9 bases between. Germline values: CDR1 SGHDN, CDR2 FVKESK. CDR3 bases: TGTGCCAGCAGCCAAGATTTGCGGGACACAGATACGCAGTATTTT. Amino acid sequence: CASSQDLRDTDTQYF.

The chain has TRBV7-2 and TRBJ2-7; possibly TRBD1 or TRBD2 for D (5 bases each). With 5 bases removed from V and 2 bases from J, the gap between germline ends came to 13 bases. The CDR3 runs 14 residues. Per the germline V gene, CDR1 is SGHTA and CDR2 is FQGNSA. This chain's CDR3 is CASSRWDRAYEQYF. The CDR3 bases are TGTGCCAGCAGCCGATGGGACCGCGCCTACGAGCAGTACTTC.

Comments on this clonotype: This may be a read error, as it is one base from a much larger clone. This rearrangement joins TRBV12-3 or TRBV12-4 to TRBJ2-7, with D hard to call. V shed 3 bases and J shed 0 bases, with 6 bases lying between them. The CDR3 is 13 amino acids. Written as DNA, the CDR3 is TGTGCCAGCAGTTTTGGGAACTCCTACGAGCAGTACTTC. This gives the protein CASSFGNSYEQYF.

This clonotype was found a few times. J is TRBJ2-7 and V is TRBV9; 9 positions match TRBD1. This CDR3 is built from 15 residues. In germline, CDR1 is SGDLS, CDR2 YYNGEE. Trimming at V came to 3 bases and at J to 5 bases, leaving 9 bases not matched to a gene. CDR3 in amino acids: CASSGDRVKRDEQYF. For the CDR3, the DNA is TGTGCCAGCAGCGGGGACAGGGTAAAGCGCGACGAGCAGTACTTC.

About this clonotype: One end of the junction does not line up with germline, which may come from a read error. The gene calls are TRBV20-1 and TRBJ2-3; 13 bases are shared with TRBD2. Germline V gene sequence: CDR1 DFQATT, CDR2 SNEGSKA (reference sequence). The CDR3 totals 16 residues. The CDR3 spells CSATGLAGENTDTQYF. DNA for the CDR3: TGCAGCGCTACCGGACTAGCGGGAGAAAACACAGATACGCAGTATTTT.

Ten or more counts support this clonotype. V usage is TRBV7-9 and J usage is TRBJ2-7; possible D gene TRBD2, 6 bases. Looked up from germline, CDR1 is SEHNR and CDR2 is FQNEAQ (reference sequence). This CDR3 is built from 13 residues. V lost 1 base and J 3 bases, leaving 7 bases between the germline ends. CDR3 in amino acids: CASSLETSYEQYF. The CDR3 nucleotides are TGTGCCAGCAGCTTAGAGACTAGCTACGAGCAGTACTTC.

The sample holds a few counts of this clonotype. The chain has TRBV7-2 and TRBJ2-1, with 9 nucleotides matching TRBD2. With V trimmed by 3 bases and J by 8 bases, 14 bases remained unmatched. CDR1 and CDR2 from the germline V gene are SGHTA and FQGNSA. The CDR3 is made up of 17 amino acids. The CDR3 is CASSLGRGRAVGDEQFF. CDR3 DNA: TGTGCCAGCAGCTTGGGGCGCGGGAGGGCCGTCGGGGATGAGCAGTTCTTC.

This clonotype came up once. The genes are TRBV13 and TRBJ1-1; D call uncertain. Germline loops: CDR1 PRHDT, CDR2 FYEKMQ (reference sequence). V lost 3 bases and J 1 base, leaving 12 bases between the germline ends. This CDR3 is 15 amino acids long. CDR3: CASSFTEKTNTEAFF. For the CDR3, the DNA is TGTGCCAGCAGCTTTACAGAAAAAACGAACACTGAAGCTTTCTTT.

This clonotype was detected once. The genes are TRBV4-2 and TRBJ1-1, with D perhaps TRBD1 (6 bases). Germline CDR1 LGHNA, CDR2 YNFKEQ. The CDR3 runs 13 residues. Trimming stripped 6 bases from V and 8 bases from J, with 16 bases between. The CDR3 sequence is CASRRQEWEEAFF. For the CDR3, the DNA is TGTGCCAGCAGACGACAGGAGTGGGAGGAAGCTTTCTTT.

This clonotype was observed a few times. This chain joins TRBV6-5 and TRBJ2-7, with 13 bases lining up with TRBD2. Trimming at V came to 8 bases and at J to 6 bases, leaving 7 bases not matched to a gene. There are 14 residues in the CDR3. CDR1 is MNHEY, CDR2 SVGAGI, per germline. In DNA form, the CDR3 reads TGTGCCAGCCGAGAGGGACTAGCGGGGCGCGAGCAGTACTTC. Its protein is CASREGLAGREQYF.

This clonotype appeared a few times. The chain is built from TRBV12-5 and TRBJ2-1, with a weak D call TRBD1 (6 bases). Trimming took off 1 base at V and 7 bases at J, with 11 bases between the two ends. CDR1 LGHNT and CDR2 FRNRAP come from the germline V gene. The CDR3 extends over 14 amino acids. CDR3 nucleotides: TGTGCTAGTGGTTTGGGGACAGCGACTAATGAGCAGTTCTTC. Translated: CASGLGTATNEQFF.

The rearrangement uses TRBV4-3 and TRBJ2-7, with 7 positions matching TRBD1. Per the germline V gene, CDR1 is LGHNA and CDR2 is YSLEER. This CDR3 comprises 19 residues. V was pared by 0 bases and J by 1 base, with 15 bases of the junction left unmatched. CDR3 in DNA: TGCGCCAGCAGCCAAGATAGGGCTTCATGGGGACAGCCATCCTACGAGCAGTACTTC. It codes for CASSQDRASWGQPSYEQYF.

This chain uses TRBV21-1 with TRBJ2-5; TRBD1 reflects the table's D call only, with no check against the DNA. TRBV21-1 is a documented pseudogene. CDR3 length: 14 amino acids. The CDR3 DNA sequence: TGTGCCAGCAGCATAGACAGGGGGGGAGAGACCCAGTACTTC. Protein product: CASSIDRGGETQYF.

This rearrangement joins TRBV7-9 to TRBJ1-1; 9 bases are shared with TRBD1. Germline CDR1 is SEHNR and CDR2 is FQNEAQ (reference sequence). Trimming took 5 bases from V and 5 from J; bases not matched to a gene: 9. The CDR3 is 15 residues long. DNA of the CDR3: TGTGCCAGCAGCCCCCGACAGGGGGGGTTTACTGAAGCTTTCTTT. Translated, it gives CASSPRQGGFTEAFF.

J is TRBJ2-1 and V is TRBV2, with TRBD1 identical over 10 bases. Germline values: CDR1 SNHLY, CDR2 FYNNEI. J lost 6 bases, V lost 6 bases, and 5 bases had no gene match. The CDR3 runs 14 residues. CDR3 coding DNA: TGTGCCAGCAGGGGGACAGGGGTGGTCAATGAGCAGTTCTTC. Translating gives CASRGTGVVNEQFF.

J is TRBJ1-1 and V is TRBV7-9; D remains ambiguous. V lost 2 bases and J lost 0, with 10 bases in between. Germline V gene lookup returns CDR1 SEHNR and CDR2 FQNEAQ (reference sequence). The CDR3 spans 15 residues. The CDR3 spells CASSLMSALNTEAFF. The DNA for the CDR3 is TGTGCCAGCAGCTTAATGTCCGCGTTGAACACTGAAGCTTTCTTT.

As to this clonotype: The junction differs from germline at one of its ends, possibly a read error. This chain links TRBV24-1 with TRBJ2-3; D is possibly TRBD2 (5 bases). CDR1 and CDR2 (germline): KGHDR, SFDVKD. The CDR3 consists of 13 residues. The DNA of the CDR3 is TGTGCCACCTCCGAGGGAGCCACAGATACCCAGTATTTT. Encoded protein: CATSEGATDTQYF.

The rearrangement joins TRBV2 to TRBJ2-5; the match to TRBD1 covers 9 bases. The CDR3 length is 15 residues. V lost 6 bases, J lost 4 bases, and 9 bases stayed unmatched. The germline gives CDR1 SNHLY, CDR2 FYNNEI. The CDR3 is CASRNGQGIGETQYF. CDR3 sequence (DNA): TGTGCCAGCAGAAATGGACAGGGGATAGGAGAGACCCAGTACTTC.